Given below is one T cell receptor (beta chain) in context. Its antigen is currently unknown. A mixed TRB-A/B primer pool amplified rearranged TRB by multiplex touch-down PCR. TCRdb passed the multiplex PCR reads through MiXCR, listing each CDR3 protein once. The table has about 15,000 distinct CDR3 sequences, 50% seen once. The data are from a study of T cell repertoires in aging, cancer and after chemotherapy. Study in general: Repeat sampling of healthy donors over several months to years showed clear clonal overlap. Study-wide results and caveats: Compared with age-matched healthy donors, untreated hematological or solid cancer patients showed higher blood TCR clonality. The repertoire data cannot show anything about immunological memory following chemotherapy.

Germline V gene data show CDR1 as SGHAT and CDR2 as FQDESV (reference sequence). Deletions cut 5 bases from V and 5 bases from J, with 4 bases between. The CDR3 loop spans 11 amino acids. Amplification of TCR beta used genomic DNA extracted from peripheral blood. This receptor was identified in a human donor in good health. This rearrangement joins TRBV11-1 to TRBJ2-1, with D unclear. Sequencing was done on a sample of blood. CDR3 bases: TGTGCCAGCAGCCGGAACAATGAGCAGTTCTTC. It translates to CASSRNNEQFF.